The next 18 T cell receptor beta chains were all read from a single sample in a study of tumor and adjacent non-tumor tissue in lung cancer. A modified ARM-PCR protocol with three rounds of nested PCR amplified TCRbeta. TCRdb reprocessed the multiplex PCR reads with MiXCR, giving one entry per CDR3 protein. Of 60,000 or so distinct CDR3 sequences in the sample, around 64% were seen once. The template was RNA from unsorted bulk tissue. More than 3 cm separated this lung sample from the edge of the tumor. Input material: distant non-tumor lung tissue. These receptors were taken from a man in his 70s with non-small cell lung cancer.

This clonotype was recorded at least ten times. This rearrangement joins TRBV10-3 to TRBJ1-1, with D hard to call. Germline CDR1 is ENHRY and CDR2 is SYGVKD. The ends were cut back, 8 bases at V and 2 bases at J, with 12 bases in the middle. The CDR3 loop spans 13 amino acids. For the CDR3, the DNA is TGTGCCATCGCCGAAGGTGGCAACACTGAAGCTTTCTTT. Translated: CAIAEGGNTEAFF.

Many counts were recorded for this clonotype. The chain joins TRBV4-1 to TRBJ2-3; TRBD1 matches at 7 bases. Trimming cost V 1 base and J 11 bases; bases outside gene matches: 15. Germline loops: CDR1 MGHRA, CDR2 YSYEKL. CDR3 length: 16 amino acids. The CDR3: CASSQAGLKGASGQYF. The CDR3 DNA is TGCGCCAGCAGCCAAGCCGGTCTCAAGGGGGCGTCTGGGCAGTATTTT.

V is TRBV5-1 and J is TRBJ2-7, with D perhaps TRBD1 or TRBD2 (5 bases each). CDR3 size: 16 residues. In germline, CDR1 is SGHRS, CDR2 YFSETQ. The CDR3 region has the DNA TGCGCCAGCAGATTGGCTATTTCGTCGAGGGGCTACGAGCAGTACGTC. The encoded protein is CASRLAISSRGYEQYV.

A note on this clonotype: A clone one base away is much larger, so this may be a read error. The chain carries TRBV6-5 and TRBJ1-1; a possible D gene is TRBD1 (5 bases). Looked up from germline, CDR1 is MNHEY and CDR2 is SVGAGI. This CDR3 spans 13 amino acids. V was clipped by 8 bases and J by 6 bases, with 16 bases between them. The CDR3 loop is CASCPPGSPEAFF. CDR3 DNA: TGTGCCAGCTGCCCTCCAGGGAGCCCTGAAGCTTTCTTT.

This clonotype has only one observation. A much larger clone lies a single base off, so this may be a read error. The rearrangement uses TRBV6-1 and TRBJ2-7; perhaps TRBD1 as D (6 bases). The CDR3 runs to 13 residues. Germline V CDR1 and CDR2: MNHNS, SASEGT. CDR3 region: CAGSVDRSYEHYF. DNA for the CDR3: TGTGCCGGCAGTGTTGACAGGTCGTACGAGCACTACTTC.

To note about this clonotype: At one of its ends the junction is not consistent with the germline gene, which may arise from a read error. The DNA of the CDR3 is TGTGCCACCAGCTTAAACGGGGGGGGAGGGCCAATGTTCGACGAGCAGTACTTC. Protein: CATSLNGGGGPMFDEQYF. The chain joins TRBV11-2 to TRBJ2-7; TRBD2 matches at 8 bases. CDR1 is SGHAT and CDR2 is FQNNGV in the germline V gene. The CDR3 covers 18 residues.

In the case of this clonotype: A read error may be the cause here, since a much bigger clone is one base away. The chain recombines TRBV28 with TRBJ1-1; weak D call: TRBD1 (6 bases). The CDR3 runs 14 residues. Germline V CDR1 and CDR2: MDHEN, SYDVKM. CDR3 sequence (DNA): TGTGCCAGCACCCTGGGGGGCGGGTTCCCTGAAGCTTCCTTT. Its translation: CASTLGGGFPEASF. The variable domain in full, completed from reference TRBV28 and TRBJ1-1, reads DVKVTQSSRYLVKRTGEKVFLECVQDMDHENMFWYRQDPGLGLRLIYFSYDVKMKEKGDIPEGYSVSREKKERFSLILESASTNQTSMYLCASTLGGGFPEASFGQGTRLTVV.

This chain joins TRBV5-1 and TRBJ1-5; D perhaps matches TRBD1 (6 bases). The CDR3 spans 16 residues. V dropped 6 bases and J dropped 2 bases, with 18 bases sitting between them. Germline V gene sequence: CDR1 SGHRS, CDR2 YFSETQ. CDR3 bases: TGCGCCAGCACCTTATCGGGGGCGGGTGGCAATCAGCCCCAGCATTTT. It encodes CASTLSGAGGNQPQHF.

Comment on this clonotype: The junction departs from germline at one end; a sequencing error may be responsible. This chain joins TRBV7-8 and TRBJ2-5; D is possibly TRBD1 or TRBD2 (5 bases each). The germline V gene has CDR1 SGHVS and CDR2 FQNEAQ. This CDR3 contains 14 residues. The CDR3 protein is CARSLERGGGTQYF. CDR3 nucleotide sequence: TGTGCCCGCAGCTTAGAAAGGGGTGGGGGGACCCAGTACTTC.

This clonotype has ten or more counts. The gene calls are TRBV5-6 and TRBJ1-4; D possibly corresponds to TRBD1 (6 bases). Trimming removed 3 bases from V and 11 bases from J, with 20 bases in between. This CDR3 is built from 15 residues. Germline CDR1 and CDR2: SGHDT and YYEEEE. CDR3 bases: TGTGCCAGCAGCTGGGGGCGGGCAGGAGTGGAGAAACTGTTTTTT. Translated: CASSWGRAGVEKLFF. Based on the CDR3 plus reference TRBV5-6 and TRBJ1-4, the full variable domain is DAGVTQSPTHLIKTRGQQVTLRCSPKSGHDTVSWYQQALGQGPQFIFQYYEEEERQRGNFPDRFSGHQFPNYSSELNVNALLLGDSALYLCASSWGRAGVEKLFFGSGTQLSVL.

This clonotype was seen a handful of times. The chain uses TRBV10-3 and TRBJ1-1, with 11 nucleotides matching TRBD1. The length of the CDR3 is 14 residues. CDR1 is ENHRY and CDR2 is SYGVKD in the germline V gene. The junction had 6 bases not matched to a gene; V was cut back by 6 bases and J by 6 bases. The CDR3 DNA reads TGTGCCATCAGGGGACAGGGGGGGGCCTCTGAAGCTTTCTTT. Amino acid sequence: CAIRGQGGASEAFF.

The chain employs TRBV29-1 and TRBJ2-5; D gene uncertain. CDR3 length: 13 amino acids. V was pared by 7 bases and J by 5 bases, with 17 bases between. Germline V gives CDR1 SQVTM, CDR2 ANQGSEA. CDR3 DNA sequence: TGCAGCGCTGATGGCAGACTGCAGGAGACCCAGTACTTC. It is translated as CSADGRLQETQYF.

Details on this clonotype: An end of the junction differs from the germline gene, which may be a read error. The rearrangement links TRBV11-2 to TRBJ1-4, with D hard to call. The CDR3 extends over 12 amino acids. Germline V gene lookup returns CDR1 SGHAT and CDR2 FQNNGV. CDR3 DNA sequence: TGTGCCAGCGGCTTAGGTAGGGAAAAACTGTTTTTT. Its protein is CASGLGREKLFF.

About this clonotype: Lacking the conserved final phenylalanine or tryptophan, this CDR3 likely reflects a read error. The V gene is TRBV6-5, the J gene TRBJ2-3, with 7 bases identical to TRBD2. The CDR3 runs to 15 residues. Germline-derived CDR1 and CDR2 are MNHEY and SVGAGI. The CDR3 DNA follows: TGTGACAGCAGTTTCAGGACTAGTCGGCCAGATACGCAGTATTAT. Its protein is CDSSFRTSRPDTQYY.

This clonotype appeared once. Compared with germline, one end of the junction differs, possibly owing to a read error. The chain uses TRBV11-2 and TRBJ2-7; 8 nucleotides align to TRBD1. Germline CDR1 reads SGHAT; CDR2 reads FQNNGV. The CDR3 length is 16 residues. The DNA for the CDR3 is TGTGCTAGCTCCCGATACGAGGACAGGGCATCCTACGAGCTGCACTTC. This codes for CASSRYEDRASYELHF.

This clonotype was observed a handful of times. A read error is possible here, since a much larger clone lies one base away. V and J are TRBV6-1 and TRBJ2-6; maybe TRBD1 (6 bases). The CDR3 covers 15 residues. From germline, CDR1 is MNHNS and CDR2 SASEGT. V was trimmed by 8 bases and J by 4 bases, leaving 15 bases between them. The CDR3 DNA follows: TGTGCCAGCTATTCAGGGGTGTTCGGGGCCAACGTCCTGACTTTC. Translated, it gives CASYSGVFGANVLTF.

This clonotype came up a few times. A read error may produce the germline difference seen at one junction end. CDR3 region: CPSGRGNTDTQYF. In DNA, the CDR3 is TGTCCCAGCGGGCGCGGAAACACAGATACACAGTATTTT. The chain recombines TRBV5-4 with TRBJ2-3; D may be TRBD2 (6 bases). From germline, CDR1 is SGHNT and CDR2 YYREEE (reference sequence). The CDR3 runs to 13 residues.

CDR3: CASISGTGDYEQYF. In nucleotides, the CDR3 is TGTGCCAGCATATCCGGGACAGGAGACTACGAGCAGTACTTC. The chain employs TRBV2 and TRBJ2-7; 8 bases fit TRBD1. Germline loops: CDR1 SNHLY, CDR2 FYNNEI. Trimming at V came to 7 bases and at J to 3 bases, leaving 8 bases not matched to a gene. This CDR3 has 14 amino acids. The full variable domain, in which reference TRBV2 and TRBJ2-7 provide the parts outside the CDR3, is EPEVTQTPSHQVTQMGQEVILRCVPISNHLYFYWYRQILGQKVEFLVSFYNNEISEKSEIFDDQFSVERPDGSNFTLKIRSTKLEDSAMYFCASISGTGDYEQYFGPGTRLTVT.